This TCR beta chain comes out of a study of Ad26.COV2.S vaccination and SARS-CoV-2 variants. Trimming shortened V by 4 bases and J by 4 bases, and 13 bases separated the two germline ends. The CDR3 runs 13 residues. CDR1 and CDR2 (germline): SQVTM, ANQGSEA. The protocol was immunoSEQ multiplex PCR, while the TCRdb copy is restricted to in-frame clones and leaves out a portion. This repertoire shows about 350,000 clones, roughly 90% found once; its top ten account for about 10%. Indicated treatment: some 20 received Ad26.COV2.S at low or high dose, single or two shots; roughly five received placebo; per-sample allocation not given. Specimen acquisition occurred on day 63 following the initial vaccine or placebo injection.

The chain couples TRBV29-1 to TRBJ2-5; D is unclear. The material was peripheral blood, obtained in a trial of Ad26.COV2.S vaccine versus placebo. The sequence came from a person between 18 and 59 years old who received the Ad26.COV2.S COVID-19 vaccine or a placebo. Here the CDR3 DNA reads TGCAGCGTTGCTAGGTCGCCGGGAGAGACCCAGTACTTC. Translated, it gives CSVARSPGETQYF.